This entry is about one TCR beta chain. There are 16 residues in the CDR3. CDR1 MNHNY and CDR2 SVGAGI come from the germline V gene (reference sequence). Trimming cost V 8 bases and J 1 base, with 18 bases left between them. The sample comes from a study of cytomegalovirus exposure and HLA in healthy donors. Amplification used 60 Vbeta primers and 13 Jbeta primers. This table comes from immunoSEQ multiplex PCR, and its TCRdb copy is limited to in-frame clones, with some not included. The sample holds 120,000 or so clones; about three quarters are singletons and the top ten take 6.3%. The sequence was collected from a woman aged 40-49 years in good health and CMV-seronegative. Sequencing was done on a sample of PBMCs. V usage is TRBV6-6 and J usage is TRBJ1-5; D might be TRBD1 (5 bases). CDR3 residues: CASRPGGEGSNQPQHF. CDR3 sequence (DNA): TGTGCCAGCCGCCCGGGAGGGGAGGGAAGCAATCAGCCCCAGCATTTT.